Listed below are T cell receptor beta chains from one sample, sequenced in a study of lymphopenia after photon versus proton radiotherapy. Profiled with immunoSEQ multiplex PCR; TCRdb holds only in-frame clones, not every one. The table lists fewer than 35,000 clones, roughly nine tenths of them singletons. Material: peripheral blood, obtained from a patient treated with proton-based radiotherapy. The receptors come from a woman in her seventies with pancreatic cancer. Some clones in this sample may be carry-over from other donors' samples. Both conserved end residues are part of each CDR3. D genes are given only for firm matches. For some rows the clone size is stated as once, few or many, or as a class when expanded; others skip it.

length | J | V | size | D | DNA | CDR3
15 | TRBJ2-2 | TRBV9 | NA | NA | TGTGCCAGCAGCGTACGAGCGGCGAACACCGGGGAGCTGTTTTTT | CASSVRAANTGELFF
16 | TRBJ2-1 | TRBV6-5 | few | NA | TGTGCCAGCAGTTCGAACCTACTGAGCTCCTACAATGAGCAGTTCTTC | CASSSNLLSSYNEQFF
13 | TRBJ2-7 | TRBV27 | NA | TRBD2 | TGTGCCAGCAGTTCGGGGGAGGGCTACGAGCAGTACTTC | CASSSGEGYEQYF
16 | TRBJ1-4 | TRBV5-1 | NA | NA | TGCGCCAGCAGCTGGACTGGGCAGGGACGGGATGAAAAACTGTTTTTT | CASSWTGQGRDEKLFF
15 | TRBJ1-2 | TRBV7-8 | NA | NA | TGTGCCAGCAGCTTAGCGCCGGCATTGAAGGGCGGCTACACCTTC | CASSLAPALKGGYTF
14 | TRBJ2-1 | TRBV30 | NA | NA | TGTGCCTGGAGTGTACTGGGTCTTTGGAATGAGCAGTTCTTC | CAWSVLGLWNEQFF
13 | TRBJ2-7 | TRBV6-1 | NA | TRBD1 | TGTGCCAGCAGTGAGGGGACAGACCTTTCTGAGTACTTC | CASSEGTDLSEYF
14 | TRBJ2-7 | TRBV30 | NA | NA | TGTGCCTGGAGTGTACGAGGTGCGTTCTACGAGCAGTACTTC | CAWSVRGAFYEQYF
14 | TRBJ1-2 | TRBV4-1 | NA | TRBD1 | TGCGCCAGCAGCCAGAACAGGGGGCTGTATGGCTACACCTTC | CASSQNRGLYGYTF
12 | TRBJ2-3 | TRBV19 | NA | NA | TGTGCCAGTAGCCAAACAGGGGATACGCAGTATTTT | CASSQTGDTQYF
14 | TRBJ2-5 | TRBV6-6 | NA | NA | TGTGCCAGCAGAACGGGGTTTGGCCAAGAGACCCAGTACTTC | CASRTGFGQETQYF
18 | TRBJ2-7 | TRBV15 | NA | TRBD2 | TGTGCCACCAGCAGAGATGTAACTAGCGGGGAGTACTCCTACGAGCAGTACTTC | CATSRDVTSGEYSYEQYF
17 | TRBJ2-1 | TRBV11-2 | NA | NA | TGTGCCAGCAGCTTAGTTCCCCAAGCGGACCCTTACAATGAGCAGTTCTTC | CASSLVPQADPYNEQFF
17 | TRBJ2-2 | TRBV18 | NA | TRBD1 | TGTGCCAGCTCACCAAAGGCTCGGACAGGGAACACCGGGGAGCTGTTTTTT | CASSPKARTGNTGELFF
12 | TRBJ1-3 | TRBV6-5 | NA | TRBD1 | TGTGCCAGTAGGGGGCCTGGAAACACCATATATTTT | CASRGPGNTIYF
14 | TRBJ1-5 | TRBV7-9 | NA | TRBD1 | TGTGCCAGCAGCTCCGGGACAGGGTATCAGCCCCAGCATTTT | CASSSGTGYQPQHF
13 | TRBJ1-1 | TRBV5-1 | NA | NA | TGCGCCAGCAACGATGGCGGGGCGGGGGAAGCTTTCTTT | CASNDGGAGEAFF
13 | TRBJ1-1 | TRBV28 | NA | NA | TGTGCCAGCGACCGGGGGGGTAACACTGAAGCTTTCTTT | CASDRGGNTEAFF
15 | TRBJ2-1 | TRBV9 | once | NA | TGTGCCAGCAGCGTAGCTCAGGGGACCTACAATGAGCAGTTCTTC | CASSVAQGTYNEQFF
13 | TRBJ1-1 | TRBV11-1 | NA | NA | TGTGCCAGCAGCTTAGGGGCGGGGATCGGTGCTTTCTTT | CASSLGAGIGAFF
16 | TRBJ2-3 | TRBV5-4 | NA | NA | TGTGCCAGCAGCTTGGGCGCAGGGATTAGCACAGATACGCAGTATTTT | CASSLGAGISTDTQYF
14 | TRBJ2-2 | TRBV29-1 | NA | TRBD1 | TGCAGCGTTGACTTTACAGGGGCCACCGGGGAGCTGTTTTTT | CSVDFTGATGELFF
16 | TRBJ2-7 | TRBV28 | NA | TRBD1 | TGTGCCAGCACCACCACCCTCGGGACAGGGGGCTACGAGCAGTACTTC | CASTTTLGTGGYEQYF
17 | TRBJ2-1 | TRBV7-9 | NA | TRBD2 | TGTGCCAGCAGCCCCCGGGTACTAGCGGGAGTTAACAATGAGCAGTTCTTC | CASSPRVLAGVNNEQFF
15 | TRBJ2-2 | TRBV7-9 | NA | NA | TGTGCCAGCAGCTCCCCCACTACGAACACCGGGGAGCTGTTTTTT | CASSSPTTNTGELFF
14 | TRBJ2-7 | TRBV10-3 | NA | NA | TGTGCCATCAAAACCGACGTCCCCTCCTACGAGCAGTACTTC | CAIKTDVPSYEQYF
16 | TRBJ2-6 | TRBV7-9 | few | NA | TGTGCCAGCAGCCCCGGGGGATGGGCCGGGGCCAACGTCCTGACTTTC | CASSPGGWAGANVLTF
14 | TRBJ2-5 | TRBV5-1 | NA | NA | TGCGCCAGCAGCTTTAGCGGATCTCAAGAGACCCAGTACTTC | CASSFSGSQETQYF
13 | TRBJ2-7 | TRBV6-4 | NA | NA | TGTGCCAGCAGTGACTCAGAAGCGGACGAGCAGTACTTC | CASSDSEADEQYF
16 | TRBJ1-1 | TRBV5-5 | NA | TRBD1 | TGTGCCAGCAGTCTTGACCGACAGGGAAGCAACACTGAAGCTTTCTTT | CASSLDRQGSNTEAFF
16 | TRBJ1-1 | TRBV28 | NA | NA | TGTGCCAGCAGTTTTCAGGGGTTTAATATGAACACTGAAGCTTTCTTT | CASSFQGFNMNTEAFF
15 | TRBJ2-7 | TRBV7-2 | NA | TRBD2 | TGTGCCAGCAGCTCAACGTACGGGGGGAACTACGAGCAGTACTTC | CASSSTYGGNYEQYF
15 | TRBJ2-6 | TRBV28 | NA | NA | TGTGCCAGCAGGGGGCTGTGGTCTGGGGCCAACGTCCTGACTTTC | CASRGLWSGANVLTF
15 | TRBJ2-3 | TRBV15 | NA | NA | TGTGCCACCAGCAGGGGTAACGGAGGAACAGATACGCAGTATTTT | CATSRGNGGTDTQYF
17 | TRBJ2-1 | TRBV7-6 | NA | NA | TGTGCCAGCAGTGGGACTCCATTTGGGATCTCCTACAATGAGCAGTTCTTC | CASSGTPFGISYNEQFF
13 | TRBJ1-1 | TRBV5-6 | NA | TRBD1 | TGTGCCAGCAGCTTGTGGGACAGACATGAAGCTTTCTTT | CASSLWDRHEAFF